Following are 12 T cell receptor beta chains from one sample sequenced in a study of OX40 agonist ivuxolimab in advanced cancers. The protocol was immunoSEQ multiplex PCR, while the TCRdb copy is restricted to in-frame clones and leaves out a portion. Here the sample spans 53,000 or so clones, over 80% being singletons. Sequencing was performed on CD4+ or CD8+ T cells sorted from blood, taken in a trial of the OX40 agonist ivuxolimab. The receptor source for this set is an adult with an advanced solid tumor such as melanoma, head and neck, liver or kidney cancer.

This sequence joins TRBV21-1 and TRBJ2-7; the D segment call TRBD1 is taken from the table without a DNA check. TRBV21-1 is shown as a pseudogene. CDR3 length: 15 residues. The CDR3 reads CASSKGDRIIGEQYF. For the CDR3, the DNA is TGTGCCAGCAGCAAAGGAGACAGGATTATCGGCGAGCAGTACTTC.

The genes are TRBV19 and TRBJ2-3; no clear D gene. The length of the CDR3 is 15 residues. Germline values: CDR1 LNHDA, CDR2 SQIVND (reference sequence). Trimming took off 3 bases at V and 7 bases at J, with 17 bases between the two ends. CDR3 sequence (DNA): TGTGCCAGTAGTATTAGACATCCTAGTAGAAATACGCAGTATTTT. Translating it yields CASSIRHPSRNTQYF.

With respect to this clone: Distinct nucleotide sequences in the sample also encode this CDR3. V and J are TRBV5-1 and TRBJ2-3; TRBD1 is a possible D gene (6 bases). V gave up 2 bases and J gave up 3 bases, with 7 bases separating them. The germline CDR1 and CDR2 sequences are SGHRS and YFSETQ. The CDR3 totals 13 residues. The CDR3 bases are TGCGCCAGCAGCTTAACAGGGACAGATACGCAGTATTTT. This sequence encodes CASSLTGTDTQYF.

V usage is TRBV6-4 and J usage is TRBJ2-1; 10 positions agree with TRBD2. The V segment lost 5 bases and the J segment 8 bases; nucleotides outside the gene matches: 6. This CDR3 is 14 amino acids long. Germline assignment: CDR1 MRHNA and CDR2 SNTAGT. This chain's CDR3 is CASSIAGGRYEQFF. DNA of the CDR3: TGTGCCAGCAGTATAGCGGGGGGCAGGTATGAGCAGTTCTTC.

The V gene is TRBV7-6, the J gene TRBJ1-1; a weak D match, TRBD1 (5 bases). The CDR3 loop spans 12 amino acids. In germline, CDR1 is SGHVS, CDR2 FNYEAQ. Trimming pared 5 bases from V and 7 bases from J, leaving 11 bases between. The CDR3 DNA is TGTGCCAGCAGCCCCGGGGCGAGTGAAGCTTTCTTT. Protein product: CASSPGASEAFF.

In its sample, this clone was seen a few times. The chain employs TRBV30 and TRBJ1-4; no clear D gene. Trimming shortened V by 4 bases and J by 4 bases, and 10 bases separated the two germline ends. This CDR3 has 13 residues. Germline-derived CDR1 and CDR2 are GTSNPN and SVGIG (reference sequence). In nucleotides, the CDR3 is TGTGCCTGGAAAAGAAAGGGTAATGAAAAACTGTTTTTT. It encodes CAWKRKGNEKLFF. Based on the CDR3 plus reference TRBV30 and TRBJ1-4, the full variable domain is SQTIHQWPATLVQPVGSPLSLECTVEGTSNPNLYWYRQAAGRGLQLLFYSVGIGQISSEVPQNLSASRPQDRQFILSSKKLLLSDSGFYLCAWKRKGNEKLFFGSGTQLSVL.

The rearrangement links TRBV9 to TRBJ1-4; D gene ambiguous. This CDR3 comprises 17 residues. Trimming left V 0 bases short and J 8 bases short, with 20 bases between. Germline CDR1 reads SGDLS; CDR2 reads YYNGEE. CDR3 in DNA: TGTGCCAGCAGCGTAGGGCCCACAATTTCTATTCTGGAAAAACTGTTTTTT. It encodes CASSVGPTISILEKLFF.

This clone was seen more than once but under ten times. The J gene is TRBJ2-2, the V gene TRBV4-2; 8 positions match TRBD1. Germline loops: CDR1 LGHNA, CDR2 YNFKEQ. The V gene end was trimmed by 0 bases and the J gene end by 0 bases; junction bases not matched to a gene: 3. The length of the CDR3 is 17 residues. CDR3 nucleotides: TGTGCCAGCAGCCAAGATGGACAGGGCGCGAACACCGGGGAGCTGTTTTTT. Protein sequence: CASSQDGQGANTGELFF.

The V gene is TRBV5-4, the J gene TRBJ2-7, with D unresolved. The V and J ends lost 1 base and 0 bases respectively, with 5 bases between them. The germline CDR1 and CDR2 sequences are SGHNT and YYREEE (reference sequence). The CDR3 is 13 amino acids. CDR3 sequence (DNA): TGTGCCAGCAGCTTGTTCTTCTCCTACGAGCAGTACTTC. It is translated as CASSLFFSYEQYF. The variable domain in full, with the rest retrieved from reference TRBV5-4 and TRBJ2-7, is ETGVTQSPTHLIKTRGQQVTLRCSSQSGHNTVSWYQQALGQGPQFIFQYYREEENGRGNFPPRFSGLQFPNYSSELNVNALELDDSALYLCASSLFFSYEQYFGPGTRLTVT.

The chain joins TRBV28 to TRBJ1-4; no definite D call. V dropped 4 bases and J dropped 1 base, with 13 bases sitting between them. CDR3 length: 16 residues. Germline CDR1 reads MDHEN; CDR2 reads SYDVKM. The CDR3 reads CASSSLGVGTNEKLFF. The CDR3 DNA is TGTGCCAGCAGTTCCCTTGGTGTCGGAACTAATGAAAAACTGTTTTTT.

The V call is TRBV6-1, the J call TRBJ2-3; the D gene is possibly TRBD1 (6 bases). CDR1 MNHNS and CDR2 SASEGT come from the germline V gene. The CDR3 loop spans 15 amino acids. V dropped 6 bases and J dropped 4 bases, with 17 bases sitting between them. In DNA, the CDR3 is TGTGCCAGCAGCCAAAGCAGGGCAGGGGCAGATACGCAGTATTTT. As protein: CASSQSRAGADTQYF.

The chain uses TRBV9 and TRBJ2-5; no definite D call. Trimming took 4 bases from V and 1 from J, leaving 17 bases between them. This CDR3 has 16 amino acids. CDR1 SGDLS and CDR2 YYNGEE come from the germline V gene. The CDR3, as DNA: TGTGCCAGCAGCCCCCGACCCGGGTCATTCCAAGAGACCCAGTACTTC. Its protein is CASSPRPGSFQETQYF. Drawing the rest from reference TRBV9 and TRBJ2-5, the complete variable domain is DSGVTQTPKHLITATGQRVTLRCSPRSGDLSVYWYQQSLDQGLQFLIQYYNGEERAKGNILERFSAQQFPDLHSELNLSSLELGDSALYFCASSPRPGSFQETQYFGPGTRLLVL.